This T cell receptor beta chain emerged from a study of T-cell reconstitution after alpha-beta-depleted transplantation in children. Unique molecular identifiers were built into the TCRbeta library. Using its own MiXCR run on the PCR reads, TCRdb lists one record per CDR3 protein. The sample contains about 870,000 distinct CDR3 sequences, roughly 15% of which appear only once. General study findings and limits: In some patients, recipient T cells and intrathymic progenitors surviving conditioning explained high day-60 diversity. After one year, T-cell counts and TCRbeta diversity mostly came from new T cells. The origin of alpha-beta T cells about two months after transplant was reportedly several hundred expanded graft clones.

As regards this clonotype: Its antigen remains unknown.

The TCR sequence derives from a male patient aged 10 to 17 who had a stem cell transplant for acute lymphoblastic leukemia, so the T cells may come from the graft donor. The sequencing here drew on PBMCs, mostly from graft donor cells, taken 360 days after TCRalphabeta/CD19-depleted stem cell transplant.

CDR3 residues: CATRGRGSDTQYF. Written as DNA, the CDR3 is TGTGCCACCAGGGGAAGGGGCTCGGATACGCAGTATTTT. V usage is TRBV24-1 and J usage is TRBJ2-3, with D tentatively TRBD1 (5 bases). This CDR3 has 13 residues. Trimming pared 7 bases from V and 6 bases from J, leaving 13 bases between. The germline CDR1 and CDR2 sequences are KGHDR and SFDVKD.